This TCR beta chain is from a study of blood T cell repertoires in COVID-19. Study at large: COVID-19 samples collected from the United States, Italy and Spain covered acute and convalescent phases.

Germline assignment: CDR1 SGHTA and CDR2 FQGTGA. The CDR3 runs to 14 residues. Trimming cost V 7 bases and J 2 bases, with 13 bases left between them. How the authors handled the data: By means of reference gene primer amplification, nucleated cell counts were estimated. Libraries were prepared by immunoSEQ multiplex PCR; TCRdb keeps only in-frame clonotypes and omits some of them. V and J calls and clone size are as listed in that table; D and trimming were resolved from the DNA. Counted here are fewer than 55,000 clones, nearly 90% occurring once; the ten biggest clones make up 3%. This receptor was identified in a man aged 45 to 65 with active COVID-19. This rearrangement joins TRBV7-3 to TRBJ2-3; D possibly corresponds to TRBD1 (6 bases). Sequenced: peripheral blood. CDR3 sequence reads: CASNRGGFTDTQYF. The DNA for the CDR3 is TGTGCCAGCAACCGAGGGGGATTCACAGATACGCAGTATTTT. Filled out from reference TRBV7-3 and TRBJ2-3, the complete variable domain reads GAGVSQTPSNKVTEKGKYVELRCDPISGHTALYWYRQSLGQGPEFLIYFQGTGAADDSGLPNDRFFAVRPEGSVSTLKIQRTERGDSAVYLCASNRGGFTDTQYFGPGTRLTVL.